This paragraph reports one TCR beta chain. Assignments of participants to cohorts depended upon their own reported clinical history. It was within 2 weeks before study entry that exposed participants met a COVID-19 case. These data originate in a study of blood T cell repertoires in COVID-19. Study in general: From T cells, B-cell-depleted T cells, or PBMCs came the material, which was cDNA or gDNA.

Assay: immunoSEQ multiplex PCR; the TCRdb copy retains only in-frame clones and omits some. The table lists more than 300,000 clones, approximately 93% of them singletons. Per germline, CDR1 SGHRS and CDR2 YFSETQ. The J segment lost 5 bases and the V segment lost 4 bases, leaving 11 bases of the junction unmatched. The CDR3 has 15 residues. This rearrangement joins TRBV5-1 to TRBJ1-2, with 7 bases that match TRBD1. This receptor was taken from a middle-aged woman who had been exposed to COVID-19. The sample comprised PBMCs or T cells enriched from blood (not recorded which). CDR3 bases: TGCGCCAGCAGCGTGTCCGACAGGGAACTTTATGGCTACACCTTC. It encodes CASSVSDRELYGYTF.